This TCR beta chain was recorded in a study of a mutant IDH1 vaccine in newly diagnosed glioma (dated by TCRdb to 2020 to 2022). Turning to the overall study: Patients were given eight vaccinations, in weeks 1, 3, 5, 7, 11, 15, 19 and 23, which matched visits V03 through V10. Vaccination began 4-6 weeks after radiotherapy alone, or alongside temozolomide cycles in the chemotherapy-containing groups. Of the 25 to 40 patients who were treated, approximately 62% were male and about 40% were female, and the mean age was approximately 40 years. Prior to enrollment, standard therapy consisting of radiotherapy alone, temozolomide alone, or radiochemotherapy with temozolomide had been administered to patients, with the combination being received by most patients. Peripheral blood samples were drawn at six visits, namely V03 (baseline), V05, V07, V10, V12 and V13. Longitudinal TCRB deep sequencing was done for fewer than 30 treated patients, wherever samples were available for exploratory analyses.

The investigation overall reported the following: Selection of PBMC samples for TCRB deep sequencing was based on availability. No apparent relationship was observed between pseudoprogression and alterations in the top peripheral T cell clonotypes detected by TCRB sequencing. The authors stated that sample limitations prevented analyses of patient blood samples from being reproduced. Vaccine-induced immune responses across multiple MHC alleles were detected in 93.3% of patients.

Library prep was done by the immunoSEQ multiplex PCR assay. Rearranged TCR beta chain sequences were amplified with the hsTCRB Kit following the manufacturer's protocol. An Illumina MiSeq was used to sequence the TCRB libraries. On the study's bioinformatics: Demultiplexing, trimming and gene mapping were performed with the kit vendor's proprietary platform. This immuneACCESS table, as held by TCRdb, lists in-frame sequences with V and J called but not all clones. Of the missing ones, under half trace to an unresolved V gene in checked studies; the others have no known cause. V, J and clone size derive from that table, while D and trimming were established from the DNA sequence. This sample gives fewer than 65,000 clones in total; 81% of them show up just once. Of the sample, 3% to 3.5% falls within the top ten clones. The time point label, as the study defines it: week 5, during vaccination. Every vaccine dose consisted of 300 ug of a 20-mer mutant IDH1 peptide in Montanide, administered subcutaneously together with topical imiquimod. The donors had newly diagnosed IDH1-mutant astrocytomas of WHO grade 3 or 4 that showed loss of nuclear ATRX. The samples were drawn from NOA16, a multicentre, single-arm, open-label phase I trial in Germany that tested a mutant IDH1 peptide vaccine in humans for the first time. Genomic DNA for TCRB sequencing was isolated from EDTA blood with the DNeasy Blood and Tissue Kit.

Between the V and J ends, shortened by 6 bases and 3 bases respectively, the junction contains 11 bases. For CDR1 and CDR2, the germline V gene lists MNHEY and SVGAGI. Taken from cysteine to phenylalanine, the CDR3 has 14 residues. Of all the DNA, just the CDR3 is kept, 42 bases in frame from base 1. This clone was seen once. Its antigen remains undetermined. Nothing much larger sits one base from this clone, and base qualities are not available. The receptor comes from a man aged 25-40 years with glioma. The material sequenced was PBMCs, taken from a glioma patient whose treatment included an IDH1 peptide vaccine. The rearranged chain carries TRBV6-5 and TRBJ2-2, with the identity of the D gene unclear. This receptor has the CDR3 CASSRVAYTGELFF. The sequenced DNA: TGTGCCAGCAGCCGGGTGGCTTACACCGGGGAGCTGTTTTTT.